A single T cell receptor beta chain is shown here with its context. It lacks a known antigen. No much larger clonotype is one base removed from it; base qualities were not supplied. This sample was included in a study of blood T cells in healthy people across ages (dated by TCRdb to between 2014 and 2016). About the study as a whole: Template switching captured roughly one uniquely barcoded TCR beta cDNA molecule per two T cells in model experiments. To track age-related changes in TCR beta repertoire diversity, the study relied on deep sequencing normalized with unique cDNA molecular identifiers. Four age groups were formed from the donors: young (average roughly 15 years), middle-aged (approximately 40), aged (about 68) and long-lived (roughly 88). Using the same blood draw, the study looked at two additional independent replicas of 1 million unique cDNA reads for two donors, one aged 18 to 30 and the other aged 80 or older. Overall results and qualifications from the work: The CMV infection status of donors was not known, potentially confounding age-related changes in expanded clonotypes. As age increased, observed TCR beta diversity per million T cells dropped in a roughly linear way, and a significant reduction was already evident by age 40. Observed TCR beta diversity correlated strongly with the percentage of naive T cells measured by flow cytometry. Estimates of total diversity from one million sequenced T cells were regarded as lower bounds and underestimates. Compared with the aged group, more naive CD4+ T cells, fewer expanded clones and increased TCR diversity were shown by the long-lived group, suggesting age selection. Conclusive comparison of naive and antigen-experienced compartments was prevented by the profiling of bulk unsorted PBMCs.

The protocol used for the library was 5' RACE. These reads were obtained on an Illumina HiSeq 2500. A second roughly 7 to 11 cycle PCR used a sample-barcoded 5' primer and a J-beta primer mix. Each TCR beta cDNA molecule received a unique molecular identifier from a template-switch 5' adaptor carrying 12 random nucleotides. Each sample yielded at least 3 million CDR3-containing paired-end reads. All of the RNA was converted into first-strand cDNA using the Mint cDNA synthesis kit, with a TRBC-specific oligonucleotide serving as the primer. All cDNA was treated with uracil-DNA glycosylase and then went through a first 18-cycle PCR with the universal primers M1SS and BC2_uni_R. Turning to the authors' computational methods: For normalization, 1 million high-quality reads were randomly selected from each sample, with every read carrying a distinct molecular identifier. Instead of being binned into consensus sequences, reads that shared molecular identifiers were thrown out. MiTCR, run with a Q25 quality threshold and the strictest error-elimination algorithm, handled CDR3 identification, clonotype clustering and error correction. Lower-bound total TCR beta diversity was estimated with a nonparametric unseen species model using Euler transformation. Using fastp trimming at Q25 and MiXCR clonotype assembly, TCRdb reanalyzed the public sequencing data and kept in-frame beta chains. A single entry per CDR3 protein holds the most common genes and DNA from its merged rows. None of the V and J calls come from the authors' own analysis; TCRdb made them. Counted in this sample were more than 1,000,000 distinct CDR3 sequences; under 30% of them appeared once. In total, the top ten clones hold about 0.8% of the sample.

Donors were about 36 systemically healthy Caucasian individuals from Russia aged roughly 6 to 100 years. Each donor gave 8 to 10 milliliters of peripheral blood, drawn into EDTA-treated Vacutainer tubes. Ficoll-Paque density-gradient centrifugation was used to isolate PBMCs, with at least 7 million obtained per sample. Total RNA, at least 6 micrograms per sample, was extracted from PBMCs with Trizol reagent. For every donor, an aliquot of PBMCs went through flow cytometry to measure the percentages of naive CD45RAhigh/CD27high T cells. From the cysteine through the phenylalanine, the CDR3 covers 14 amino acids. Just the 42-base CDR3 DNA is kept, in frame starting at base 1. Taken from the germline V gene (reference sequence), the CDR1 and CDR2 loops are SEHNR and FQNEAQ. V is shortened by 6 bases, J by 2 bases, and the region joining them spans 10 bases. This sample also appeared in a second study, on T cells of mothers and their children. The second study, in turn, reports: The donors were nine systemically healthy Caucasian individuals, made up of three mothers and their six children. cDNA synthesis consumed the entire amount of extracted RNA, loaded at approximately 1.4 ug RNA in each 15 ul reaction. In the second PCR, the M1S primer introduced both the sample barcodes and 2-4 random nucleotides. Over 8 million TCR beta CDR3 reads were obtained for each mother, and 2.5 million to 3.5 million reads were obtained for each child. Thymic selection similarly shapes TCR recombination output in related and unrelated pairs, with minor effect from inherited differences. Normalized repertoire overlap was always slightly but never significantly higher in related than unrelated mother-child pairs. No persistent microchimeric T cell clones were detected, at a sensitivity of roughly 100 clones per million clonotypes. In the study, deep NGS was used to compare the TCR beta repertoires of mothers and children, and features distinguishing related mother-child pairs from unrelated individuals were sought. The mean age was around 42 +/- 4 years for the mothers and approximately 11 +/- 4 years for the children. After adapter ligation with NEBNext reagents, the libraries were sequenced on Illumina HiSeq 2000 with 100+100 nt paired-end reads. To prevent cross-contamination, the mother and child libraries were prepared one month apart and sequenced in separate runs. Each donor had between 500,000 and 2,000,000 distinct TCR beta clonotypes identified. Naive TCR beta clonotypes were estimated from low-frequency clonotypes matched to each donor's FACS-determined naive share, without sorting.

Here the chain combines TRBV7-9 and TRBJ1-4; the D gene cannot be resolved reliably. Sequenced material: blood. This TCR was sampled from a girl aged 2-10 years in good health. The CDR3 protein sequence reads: CASRPPRTNEKLFF. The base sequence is TGTGCCAGCAGGCCCCCTAGGACTAATGAAAAACTGTTTTTT.